The present T cell receptor (beta chain) was sequenced within a study of blood T cell repertoires in COVID-19. Study background: In each case, the material was cDNA or gDNA derived from T cells, B-cell-depleted T cells, or PBMCs.

The germline V gene encodes CDR1 SQVTM and CDR2 ANQGSEA. This CDR3 is 12 amino acids long. The J segment lost 5 bases and the V segment lost 7 bases, leaving 7 bases of the junction unmatched. Assay used: immunoSEQ multiplex PCR; TCRdb lists only in-frame clones, some missing. Among 350,000 or so clones listed, roughly 88% were seen once. Sequenced material: peripheral blood. The rearrangement uses TRBV29-1 and TRBJ1-1; TRBD1 aligns across 7 bases. This TCR derives from a woman aged 25-40 years with COVID-19, enrolled during active disease. CDR3 sequence reads: CSGRQGSTEAFF. CDR3 DNA: TGCAGCGGCCGACAGGGTAGTACTGAAGCTTTCTTT. The entire variable domain, with the rest obtained from reference TRBV29-1 and TRBJ1-1, is as follows: SAVISQKPSRDICQRGTSLTIQCQVDSQVTMMFWYRQQPGQSLTLIATANQGSEATYESGFVIDKFPISRPNLTFSTLTVSNMSPEDSSIYLCSGRQGSTEAFFGQGTRLTVV.